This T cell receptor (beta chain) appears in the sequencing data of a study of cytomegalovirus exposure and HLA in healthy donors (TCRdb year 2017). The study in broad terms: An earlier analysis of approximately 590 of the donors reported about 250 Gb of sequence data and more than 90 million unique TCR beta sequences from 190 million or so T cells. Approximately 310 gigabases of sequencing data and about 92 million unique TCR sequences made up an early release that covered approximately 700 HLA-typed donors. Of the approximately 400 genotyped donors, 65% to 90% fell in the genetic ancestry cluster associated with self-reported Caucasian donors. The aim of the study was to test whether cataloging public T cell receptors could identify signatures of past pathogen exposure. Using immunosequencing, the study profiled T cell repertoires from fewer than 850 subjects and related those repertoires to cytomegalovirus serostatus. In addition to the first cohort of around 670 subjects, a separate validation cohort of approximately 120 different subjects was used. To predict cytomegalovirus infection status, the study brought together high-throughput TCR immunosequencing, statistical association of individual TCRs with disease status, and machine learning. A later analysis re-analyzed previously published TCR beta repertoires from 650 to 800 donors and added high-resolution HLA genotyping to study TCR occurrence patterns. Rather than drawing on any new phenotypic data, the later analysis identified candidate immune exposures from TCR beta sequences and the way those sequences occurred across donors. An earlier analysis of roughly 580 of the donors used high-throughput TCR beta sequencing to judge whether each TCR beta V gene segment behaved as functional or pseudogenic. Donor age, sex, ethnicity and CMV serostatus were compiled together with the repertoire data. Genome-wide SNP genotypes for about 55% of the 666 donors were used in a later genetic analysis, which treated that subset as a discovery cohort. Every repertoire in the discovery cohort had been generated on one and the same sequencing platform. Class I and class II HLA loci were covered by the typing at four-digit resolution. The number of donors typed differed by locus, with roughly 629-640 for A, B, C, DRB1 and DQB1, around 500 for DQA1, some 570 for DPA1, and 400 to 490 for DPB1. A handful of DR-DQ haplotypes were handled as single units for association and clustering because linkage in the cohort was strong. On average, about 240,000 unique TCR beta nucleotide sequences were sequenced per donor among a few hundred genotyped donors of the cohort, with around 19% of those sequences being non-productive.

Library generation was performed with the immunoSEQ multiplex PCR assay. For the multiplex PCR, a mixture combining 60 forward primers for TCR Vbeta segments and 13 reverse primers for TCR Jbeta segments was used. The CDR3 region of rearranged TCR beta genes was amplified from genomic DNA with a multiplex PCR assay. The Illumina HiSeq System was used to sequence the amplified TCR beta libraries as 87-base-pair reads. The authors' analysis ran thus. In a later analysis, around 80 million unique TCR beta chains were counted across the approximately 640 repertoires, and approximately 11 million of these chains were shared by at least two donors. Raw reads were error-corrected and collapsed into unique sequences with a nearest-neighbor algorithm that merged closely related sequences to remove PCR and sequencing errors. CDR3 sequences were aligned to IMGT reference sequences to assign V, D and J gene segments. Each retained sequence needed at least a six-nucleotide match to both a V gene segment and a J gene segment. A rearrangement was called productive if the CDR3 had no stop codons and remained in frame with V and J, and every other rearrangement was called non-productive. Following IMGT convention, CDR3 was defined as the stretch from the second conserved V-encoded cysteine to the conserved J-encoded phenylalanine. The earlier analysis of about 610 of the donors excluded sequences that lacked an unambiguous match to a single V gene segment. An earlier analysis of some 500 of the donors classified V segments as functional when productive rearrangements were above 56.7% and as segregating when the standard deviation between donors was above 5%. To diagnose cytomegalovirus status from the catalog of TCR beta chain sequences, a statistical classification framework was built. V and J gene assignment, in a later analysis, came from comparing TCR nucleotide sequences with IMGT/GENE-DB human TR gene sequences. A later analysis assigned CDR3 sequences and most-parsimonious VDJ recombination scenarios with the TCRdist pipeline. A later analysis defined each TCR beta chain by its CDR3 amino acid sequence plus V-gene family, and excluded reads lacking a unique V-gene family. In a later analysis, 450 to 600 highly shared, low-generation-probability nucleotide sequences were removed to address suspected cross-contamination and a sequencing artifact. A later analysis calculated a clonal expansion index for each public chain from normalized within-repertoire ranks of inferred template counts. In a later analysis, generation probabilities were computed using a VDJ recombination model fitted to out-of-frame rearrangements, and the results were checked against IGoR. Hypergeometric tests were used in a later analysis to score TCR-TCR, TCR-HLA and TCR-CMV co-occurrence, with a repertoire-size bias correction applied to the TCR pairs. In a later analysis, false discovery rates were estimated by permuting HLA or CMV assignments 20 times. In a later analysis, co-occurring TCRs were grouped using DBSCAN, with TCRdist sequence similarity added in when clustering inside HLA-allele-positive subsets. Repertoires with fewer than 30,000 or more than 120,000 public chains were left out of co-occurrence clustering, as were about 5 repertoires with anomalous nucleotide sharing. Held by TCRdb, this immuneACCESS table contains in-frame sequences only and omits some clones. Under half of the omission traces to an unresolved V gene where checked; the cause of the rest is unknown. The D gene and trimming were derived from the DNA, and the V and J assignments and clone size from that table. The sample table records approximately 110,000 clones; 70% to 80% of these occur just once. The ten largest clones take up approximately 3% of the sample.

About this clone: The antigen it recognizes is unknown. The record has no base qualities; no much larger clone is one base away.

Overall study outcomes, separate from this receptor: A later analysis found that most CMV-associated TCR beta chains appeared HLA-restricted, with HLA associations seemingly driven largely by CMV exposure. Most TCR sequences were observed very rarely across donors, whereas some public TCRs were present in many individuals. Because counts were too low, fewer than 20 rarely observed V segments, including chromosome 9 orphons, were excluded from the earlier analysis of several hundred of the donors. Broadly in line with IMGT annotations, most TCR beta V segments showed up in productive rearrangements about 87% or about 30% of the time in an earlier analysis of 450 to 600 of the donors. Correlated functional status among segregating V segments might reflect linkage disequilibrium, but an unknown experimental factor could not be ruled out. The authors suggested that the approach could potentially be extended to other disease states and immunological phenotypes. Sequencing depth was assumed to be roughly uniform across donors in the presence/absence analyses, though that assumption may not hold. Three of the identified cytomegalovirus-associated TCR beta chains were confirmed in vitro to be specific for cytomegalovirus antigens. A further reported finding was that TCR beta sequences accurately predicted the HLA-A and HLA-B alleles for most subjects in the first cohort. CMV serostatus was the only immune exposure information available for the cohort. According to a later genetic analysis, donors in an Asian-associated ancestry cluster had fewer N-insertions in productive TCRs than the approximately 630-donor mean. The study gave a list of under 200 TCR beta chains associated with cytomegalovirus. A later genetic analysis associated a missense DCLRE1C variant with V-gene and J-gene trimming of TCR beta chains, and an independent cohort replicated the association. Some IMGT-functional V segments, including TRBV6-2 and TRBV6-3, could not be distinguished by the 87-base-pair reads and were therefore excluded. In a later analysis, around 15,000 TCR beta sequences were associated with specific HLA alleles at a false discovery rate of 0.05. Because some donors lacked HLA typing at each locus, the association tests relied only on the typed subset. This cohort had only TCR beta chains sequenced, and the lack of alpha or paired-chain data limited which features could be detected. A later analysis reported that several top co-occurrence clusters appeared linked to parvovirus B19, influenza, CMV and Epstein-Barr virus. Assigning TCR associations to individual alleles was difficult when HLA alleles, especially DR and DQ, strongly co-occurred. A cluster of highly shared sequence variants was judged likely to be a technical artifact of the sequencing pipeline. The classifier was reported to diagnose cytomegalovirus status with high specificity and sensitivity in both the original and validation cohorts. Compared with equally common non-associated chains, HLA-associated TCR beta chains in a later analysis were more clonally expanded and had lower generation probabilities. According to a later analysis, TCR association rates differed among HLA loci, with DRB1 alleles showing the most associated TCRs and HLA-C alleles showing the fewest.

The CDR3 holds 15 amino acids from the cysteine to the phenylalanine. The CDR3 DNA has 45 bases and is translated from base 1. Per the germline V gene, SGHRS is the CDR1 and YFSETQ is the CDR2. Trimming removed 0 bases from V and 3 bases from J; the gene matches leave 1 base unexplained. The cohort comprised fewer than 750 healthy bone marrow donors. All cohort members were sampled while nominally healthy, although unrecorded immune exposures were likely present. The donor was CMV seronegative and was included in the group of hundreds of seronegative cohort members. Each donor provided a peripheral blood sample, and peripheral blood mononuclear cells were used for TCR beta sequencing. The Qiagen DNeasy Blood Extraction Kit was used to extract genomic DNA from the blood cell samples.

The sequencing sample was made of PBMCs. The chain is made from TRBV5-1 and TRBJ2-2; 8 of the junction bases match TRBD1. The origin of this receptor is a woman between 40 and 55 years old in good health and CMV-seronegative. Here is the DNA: TGCGCCAGCAGCTTGGAGACAGGGGACACCGGGGAGCTGTTTTTT. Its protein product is CASSLETGDTGELFF.